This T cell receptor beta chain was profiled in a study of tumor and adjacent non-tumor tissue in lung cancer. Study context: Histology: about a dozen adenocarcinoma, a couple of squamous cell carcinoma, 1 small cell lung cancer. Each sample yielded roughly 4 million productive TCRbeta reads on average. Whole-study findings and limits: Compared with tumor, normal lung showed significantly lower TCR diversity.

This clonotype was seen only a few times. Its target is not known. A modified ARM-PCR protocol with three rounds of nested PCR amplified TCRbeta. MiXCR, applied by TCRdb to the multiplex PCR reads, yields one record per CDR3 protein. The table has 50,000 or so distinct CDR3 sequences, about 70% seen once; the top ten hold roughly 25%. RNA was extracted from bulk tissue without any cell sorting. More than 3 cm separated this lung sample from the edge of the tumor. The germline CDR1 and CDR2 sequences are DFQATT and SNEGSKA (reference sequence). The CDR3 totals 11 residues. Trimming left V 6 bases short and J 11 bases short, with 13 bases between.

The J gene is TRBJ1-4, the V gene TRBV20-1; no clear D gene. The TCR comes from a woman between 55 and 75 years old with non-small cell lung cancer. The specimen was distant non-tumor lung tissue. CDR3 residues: CSAPRTGKLFF. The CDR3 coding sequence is TGCAGTGCCCCCCGAACCGGGAAACTGTTTTTT.